Following are 2 T cell receptor beta chains from one sample sequenced in a study of blood T cells in healthy people across ages. PCR was performed a second time for about 6 to 12 cycles using a sample-barcoded 5' primer and a J-beta primer mix. MiXCR, applied by TCRdb to the 5' RACE reads, yields one record per CDR3 protein. The sample shows approximately 1.5 million distinct CDR3 sequences, about 42% of them seen only once. The sequenced material came from blood. These receptors all stem from a woman under 30 in good health.

The rearrangement links TRBV20-1 to TRBJ2-3; D is undetermined. The germline V gene has CDR1 DFQATT and CDR2 SNEGSKA (reference sequence). The germline V and J ends were trimmed by 1 base and 5 bases, with 10 bases remaining between them. The CDR3 contains 13 residues. The CDR3 loop reads CSARGLMGDTQYF. The DNA of the CDR3 is TGCAGTGCTAGAGGGCTCATGGGAGATACGCAGTATTTT.

This clonotype has more than one count but fewer than ten. This rearrangement joins TRBV7-9 to TRBJ2-4; the D gene is possibly TRBD1 (5 bases). Trimming cost V 5 bases and J 0 bases, with 11 bases left between them. CDR3 length equals 15 residues. In germline, CDR1 is SEHNR, CDR2 FQNEAQ (reference sequence). The CDR3 nucleotides read TGTGCCAGCAGCCGCCCTAGGGGAGCCAAAAACATTCAGTACTTC. Amino acids: CASSRPRGAKNIQYF.